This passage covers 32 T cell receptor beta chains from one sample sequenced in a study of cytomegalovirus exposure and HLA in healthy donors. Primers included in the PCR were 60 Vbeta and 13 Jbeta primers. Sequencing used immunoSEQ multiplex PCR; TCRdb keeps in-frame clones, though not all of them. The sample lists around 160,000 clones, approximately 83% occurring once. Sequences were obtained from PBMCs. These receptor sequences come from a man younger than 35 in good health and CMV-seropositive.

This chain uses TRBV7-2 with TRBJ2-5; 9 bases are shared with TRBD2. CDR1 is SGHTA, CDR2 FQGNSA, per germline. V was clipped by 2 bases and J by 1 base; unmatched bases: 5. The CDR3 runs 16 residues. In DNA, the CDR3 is TGTGCCAGCAGCTTATTAAGTAGCGGGGGCCAAGAGACCCAGTACTTC. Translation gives CASSLLSSGGQETQYF.

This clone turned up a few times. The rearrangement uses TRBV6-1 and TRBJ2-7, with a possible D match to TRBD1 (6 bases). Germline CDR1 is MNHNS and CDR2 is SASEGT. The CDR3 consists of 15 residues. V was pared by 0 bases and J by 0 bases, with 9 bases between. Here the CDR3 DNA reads TGTGCCAGCAGTGAAGCCCAGGGGCCCTCCTACGAGCAGTACTTC. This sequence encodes CASSEAQGPSYEQYF.

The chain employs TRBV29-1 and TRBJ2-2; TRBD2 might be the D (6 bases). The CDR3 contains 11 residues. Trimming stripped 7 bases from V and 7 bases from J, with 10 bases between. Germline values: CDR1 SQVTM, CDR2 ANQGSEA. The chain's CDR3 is CSGRGGGELFF. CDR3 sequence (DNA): TGCAGCGGGCGGGGCGGCGGGGAGCTGTTTTTT.

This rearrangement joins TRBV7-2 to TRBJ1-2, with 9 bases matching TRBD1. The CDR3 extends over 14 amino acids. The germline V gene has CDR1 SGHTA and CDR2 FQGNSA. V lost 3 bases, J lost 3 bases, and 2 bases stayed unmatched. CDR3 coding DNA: TGTGCCAGCAGCTTCGGGACAGGGTACTATGGCTACACCTTC. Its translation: CASSFGTGYYGYTF.

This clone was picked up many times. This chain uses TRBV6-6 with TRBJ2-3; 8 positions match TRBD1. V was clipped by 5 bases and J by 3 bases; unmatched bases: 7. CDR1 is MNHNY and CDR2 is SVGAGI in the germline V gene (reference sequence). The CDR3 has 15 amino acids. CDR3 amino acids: CASSQTGEATDTQYF. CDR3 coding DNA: TGTGCCAGCAGTCAGACAGGGGAGGCAACAGATACGCAGTATTTT.

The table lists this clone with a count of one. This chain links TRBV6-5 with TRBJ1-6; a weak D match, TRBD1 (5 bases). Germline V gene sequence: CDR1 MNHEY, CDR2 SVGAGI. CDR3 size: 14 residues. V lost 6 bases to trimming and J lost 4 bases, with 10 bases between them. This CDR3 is CASSLDRYNSPLHF. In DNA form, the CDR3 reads TGTGCCAGCAGCCTAGACAGATATAATTCACCCCTCCACTTT.

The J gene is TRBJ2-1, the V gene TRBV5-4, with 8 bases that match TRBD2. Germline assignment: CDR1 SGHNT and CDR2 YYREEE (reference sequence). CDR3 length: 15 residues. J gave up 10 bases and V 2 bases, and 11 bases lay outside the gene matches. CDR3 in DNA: TGTGCCAGCAGCTTTCAGCGGGGGCTCTGGGGGGAGCAGTTCTTC. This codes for CASSFQRGLWGEQFF.

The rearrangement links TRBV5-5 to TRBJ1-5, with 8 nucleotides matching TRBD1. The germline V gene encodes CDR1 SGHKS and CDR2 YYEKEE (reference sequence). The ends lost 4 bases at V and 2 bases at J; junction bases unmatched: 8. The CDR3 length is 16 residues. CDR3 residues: CASSSGLGQGNQPQHF. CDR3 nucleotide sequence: TGTGCCAGCAGCAGCGGCTTGGGACAGGGCAATCAGCCCCAGCATTTT.

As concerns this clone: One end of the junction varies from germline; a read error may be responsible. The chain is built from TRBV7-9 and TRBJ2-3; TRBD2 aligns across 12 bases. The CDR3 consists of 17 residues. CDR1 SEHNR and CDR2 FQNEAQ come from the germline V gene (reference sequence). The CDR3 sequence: CASSLASGTSGLDTQYF. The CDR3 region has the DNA TGTGCCAGCAGCCTAGCCTCCGGGACTAGCGGGTTAGATACGCAGTATTTT.

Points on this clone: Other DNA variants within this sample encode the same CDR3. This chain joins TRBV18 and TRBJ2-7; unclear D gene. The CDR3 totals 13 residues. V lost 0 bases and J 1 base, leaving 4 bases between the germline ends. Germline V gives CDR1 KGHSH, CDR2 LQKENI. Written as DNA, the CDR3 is TGTGCCAGCTCACCACCCAGTTCCTACGAGCAGTACTTC. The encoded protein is CASSPPSSYEQYF.

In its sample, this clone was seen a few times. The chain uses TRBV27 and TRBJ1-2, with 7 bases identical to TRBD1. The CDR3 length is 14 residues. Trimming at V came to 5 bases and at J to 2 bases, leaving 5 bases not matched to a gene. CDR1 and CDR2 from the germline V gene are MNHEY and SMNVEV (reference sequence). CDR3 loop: CASSARGLNYGYTF. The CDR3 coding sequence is TGTGCCAGCAGTGCCAGGGGGTTGAACTATGGCTACACCTTC.

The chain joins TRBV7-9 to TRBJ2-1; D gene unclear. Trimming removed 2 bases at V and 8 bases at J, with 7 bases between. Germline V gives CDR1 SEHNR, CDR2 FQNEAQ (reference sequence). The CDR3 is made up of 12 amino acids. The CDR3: CASSLYVYEQFF. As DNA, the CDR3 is TGTGCCAGCAGCTTATATGTCTATGAGCAGTTCTTC.

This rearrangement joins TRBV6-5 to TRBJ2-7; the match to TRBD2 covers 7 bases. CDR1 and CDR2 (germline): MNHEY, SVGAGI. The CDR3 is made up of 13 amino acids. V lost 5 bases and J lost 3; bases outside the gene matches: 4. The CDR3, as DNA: TGTGCCAGCAGTCTGGGGAGGGTCTACGAGCAGTACTTC. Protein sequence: CASSLGRVYEQYF.

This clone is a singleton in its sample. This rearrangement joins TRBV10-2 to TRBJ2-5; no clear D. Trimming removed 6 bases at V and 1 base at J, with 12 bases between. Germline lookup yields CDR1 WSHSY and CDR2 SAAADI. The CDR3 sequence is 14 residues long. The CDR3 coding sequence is TGCGCCAGCAGATCCTACAGAAGCCAAGAGACCCAGTACTTC. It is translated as CASRSYRSQETQYF.

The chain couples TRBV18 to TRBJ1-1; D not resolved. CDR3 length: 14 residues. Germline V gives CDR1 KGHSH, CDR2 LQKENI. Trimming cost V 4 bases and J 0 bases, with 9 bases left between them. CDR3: CASSLDTLNTEAFF. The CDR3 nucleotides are TGTGCCAGCTCACTAGACACATTGAACACTGAAGCTTTCTTT. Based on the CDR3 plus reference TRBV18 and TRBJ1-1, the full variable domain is NAGVMQNPRHLVRRRGQEARLRCSPMKGHSHVYWYRQLPEEGLKFMVYLQKENIIDESGMPKERFSAEFPKEGPSILRIQQVVRGDSAAYFCASSLDTLNTEAFFGQGTRLTVV.

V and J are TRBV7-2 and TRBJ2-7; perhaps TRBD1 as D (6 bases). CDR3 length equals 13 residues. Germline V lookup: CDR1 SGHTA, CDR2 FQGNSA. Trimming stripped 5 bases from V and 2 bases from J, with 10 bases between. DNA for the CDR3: TGTGCCAGCAGCGACGGACAGACCTACGAGCAGTACTTC. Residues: CASSDGQTYEQYF.

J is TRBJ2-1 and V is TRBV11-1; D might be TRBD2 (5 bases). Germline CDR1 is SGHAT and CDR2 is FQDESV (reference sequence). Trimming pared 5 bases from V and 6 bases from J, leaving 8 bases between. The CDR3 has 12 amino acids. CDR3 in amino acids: CASSLTSNEQFF. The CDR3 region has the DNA TGTGCCAGCAGCCTAACTAGCAATGAGCAGTTCTTC.

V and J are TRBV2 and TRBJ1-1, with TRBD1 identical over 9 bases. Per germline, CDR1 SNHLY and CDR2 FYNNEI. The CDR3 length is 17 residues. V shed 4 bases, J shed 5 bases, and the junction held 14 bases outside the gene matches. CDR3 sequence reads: CASSVTAGQGTLTEAFF. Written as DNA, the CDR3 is TGTGCCAGCAGTGTTACTGCGGGACAGGGTACACTGACTGAAGCTTTCTTT.

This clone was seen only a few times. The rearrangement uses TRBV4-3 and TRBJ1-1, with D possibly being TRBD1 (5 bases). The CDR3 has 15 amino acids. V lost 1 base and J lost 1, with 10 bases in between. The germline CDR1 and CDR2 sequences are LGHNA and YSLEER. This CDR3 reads CASSQGSDKNTEAFF. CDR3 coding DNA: TGCGCCAGCAGCCAAGGTTCGGACAAGAACACTGAAGCTTTCTTT.

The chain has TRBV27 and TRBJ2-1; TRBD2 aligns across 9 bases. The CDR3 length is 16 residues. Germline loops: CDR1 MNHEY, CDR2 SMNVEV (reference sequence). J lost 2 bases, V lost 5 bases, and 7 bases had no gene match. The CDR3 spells CASSILAGETYNEQFF. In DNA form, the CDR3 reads TGTGCCAGCAGTATTTTAGCGGGGGAAACCTACAATGAGCAGTTCTTC.

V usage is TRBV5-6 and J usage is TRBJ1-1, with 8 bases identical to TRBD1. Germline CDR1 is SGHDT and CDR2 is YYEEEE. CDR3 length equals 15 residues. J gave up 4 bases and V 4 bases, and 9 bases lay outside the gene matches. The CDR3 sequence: CASSSLTGGGTEAFF. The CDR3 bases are TGTGCCAGCAGCAGCTTAACAGGGGGGGGCACTGAAGCTTTCTTT.

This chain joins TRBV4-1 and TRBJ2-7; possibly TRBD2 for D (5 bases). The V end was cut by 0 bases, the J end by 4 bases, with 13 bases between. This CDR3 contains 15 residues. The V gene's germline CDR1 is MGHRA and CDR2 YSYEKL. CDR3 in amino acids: CASSQDRRGQYEQYF. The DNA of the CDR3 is TGCGCCAGCAGCCAAGATCGTAGAGGGCAGTACGAGCAGTACTTC.

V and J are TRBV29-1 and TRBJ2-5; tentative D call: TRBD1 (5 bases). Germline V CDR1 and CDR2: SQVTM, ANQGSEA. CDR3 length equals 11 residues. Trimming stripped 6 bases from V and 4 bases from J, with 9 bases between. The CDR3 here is CSVVTAETQYF. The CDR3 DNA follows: TGCAGCGTAGTGACAGCAGAGACCCAGTACTTC.

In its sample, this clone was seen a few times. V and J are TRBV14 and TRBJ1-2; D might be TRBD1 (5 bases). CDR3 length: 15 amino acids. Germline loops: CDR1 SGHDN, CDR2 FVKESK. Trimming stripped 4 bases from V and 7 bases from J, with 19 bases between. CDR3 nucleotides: TGTGCCAGCAGCCCAAGGGGCCAAGGGAATGCTGGCTACACCTTC. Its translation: CASSPRGQGNAGYTF.

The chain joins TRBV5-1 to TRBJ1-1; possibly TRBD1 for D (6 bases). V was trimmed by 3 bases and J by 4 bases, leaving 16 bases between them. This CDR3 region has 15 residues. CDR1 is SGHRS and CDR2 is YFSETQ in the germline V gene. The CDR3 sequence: CASSSQGWSSTEAFF. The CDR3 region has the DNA TGCGCCAGCAGCTCTCAGGGGTGGTCGAGCACTGAAGCTTTCTTT.

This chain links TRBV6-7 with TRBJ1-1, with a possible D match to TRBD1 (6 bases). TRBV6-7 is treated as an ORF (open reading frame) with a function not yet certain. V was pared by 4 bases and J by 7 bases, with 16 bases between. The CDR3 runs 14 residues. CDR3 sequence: CASSSPRGAIEAFF. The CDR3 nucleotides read TGTGCCAGCAGTTCGCCACGGGGGGCAATTGAAGCTTTCTTT.

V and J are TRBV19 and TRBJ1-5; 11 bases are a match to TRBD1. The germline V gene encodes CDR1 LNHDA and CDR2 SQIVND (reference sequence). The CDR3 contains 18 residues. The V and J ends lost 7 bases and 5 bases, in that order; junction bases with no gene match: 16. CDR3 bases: TGTGCCAGTAACACCGCCCGGACAGGGGGCGCTTGGGATCAGCCCCAGCATTTT. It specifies CASNTARTGGAWDQPQHF.

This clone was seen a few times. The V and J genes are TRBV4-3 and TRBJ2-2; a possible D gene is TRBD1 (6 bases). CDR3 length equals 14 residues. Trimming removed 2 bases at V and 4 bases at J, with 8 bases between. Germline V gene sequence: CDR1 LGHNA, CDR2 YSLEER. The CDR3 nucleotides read TGCGCCAGCAGCCAAACAGGGCCCACCGGGGAGCTGTTTTTT. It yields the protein CASSQTGPTGELFF.

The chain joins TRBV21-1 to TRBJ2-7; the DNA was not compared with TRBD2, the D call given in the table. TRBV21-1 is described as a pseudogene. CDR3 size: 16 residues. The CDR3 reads CASSKAGLVKPYEQYF. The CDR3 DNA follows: TGTGCCAGCAGCAAGGCCGGACTAGTGAAACCCTACGAGCAGTACTTC.

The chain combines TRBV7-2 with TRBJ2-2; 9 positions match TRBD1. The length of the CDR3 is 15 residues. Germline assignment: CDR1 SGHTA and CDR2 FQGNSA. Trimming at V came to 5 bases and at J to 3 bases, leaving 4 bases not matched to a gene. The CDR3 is CASSPDRGDTGELFF. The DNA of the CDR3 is TGTGCCAGCAGCCCGGACAGGGGCGACACCGGGGAGCTGTTTTTT.

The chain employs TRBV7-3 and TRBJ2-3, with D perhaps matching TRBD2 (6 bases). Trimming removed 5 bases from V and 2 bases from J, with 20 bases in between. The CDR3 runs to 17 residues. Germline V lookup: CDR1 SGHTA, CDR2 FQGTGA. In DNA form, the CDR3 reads TGTGCCAGCAGCCCTGGGCTTGGCCGGGGGTCCACAGATACGCAGTATTTT. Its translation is CASSPGLGRGSTDTQYF.

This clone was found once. In DNA form, the CDR3 reads TGTGCCAGCAGCGTAGGTCCCGACAGGGACACTGAAGCTTTCTTT. Translation gives CASSVGPDRDTEAFF. The rearrangement uses TRBV9 and TRBJ1-1; 7 bases line up with TRBD1. The germline V gene encodes CDR1 SGDLS and CDR2 YYNGEE. The CDR3 loop spans 15 amino acids. V dropped 0 bases and J dropped 3; count of bases not matched to a gene: 5.